The subject of this entry is one TCR beta chain. Its antigen is not identified. The data stem from a study of OX40 agonist ivuxolimab in advanced cancers. At the level of the study: Ivuxolimab, an agonist antibody against OX40 (CD134), was given to patients. Enrolled patients in dose escalation had cancers that were hepatocellular carcinoma, melanoma, renal cell or head and neck cancer.

Study outcomes and limitations: Low normalized T-cell clonal expansion was additionally recorded for some nonresponders. At 0.1 to 3.0 mg/kg, CD4+ and CD8+ blood T cells expanded clonally by week 6.

Only in-frame clones appear in the TCRdb table, and some are missing; sequencing was by immunoSEQ multiplex PCR. The table has about 77,000 clones, 85% to 90% seen once. CDR1 and CDR2 from the germline V gene are SEHNR and FQNEAQ (reference sequence). This CDR3 is built from 16 residues. The ends were cut back, 5 bases at V and 6 bases at J, with 19 bases in the middle. Specimen: CD4+ or CD8+ T cells sorted from blood, collected in a trial of the OX40 agonist ivuxolimab. The gene calls are TRBV7-9 and TRBJ2-2; possible D gene TRBD2, 5 bases. The source of this sequence is an adult with an advanced solid tumor such as melanoma, head and neck, liver or kidney cancer. The CDR3 DNA is TGTGCCAGCAGCCCGACGCCCGGGGTAATGTCCGGGGAGCTGTTTTTT. It is translated as CASSPTPGVMSGELFF.